Included here is one TCR beta chain sequence, with context. This clonotype was observed at least ten times. The antigen this receptor binds is unknown. The sample holds no much larger clone one base away, and base qualities are not on file. The CDR3 goes from the cysteine to the phenylalanine over 13 residues. Only the CDR3 DNA is retained, 39 bases long and in frame from the first base. For CDR1 and CDR2, the germline V gene lists SNHLY and FYNNEI. Trimming takes 6 bases from V and 9 bases from J, and the germline ends sit 16 bases apart. This specimen belongs to a study of identical twins (dated by TCRdb to the mid-2010s). With respect to the entire study: To test whether fetal clonotypes persist, the study used deep sequencing on TCR alpha and beta repertoires from monozygotic twins, unrelated adults of various ages, and cord blood. To rule out contamination, replicate twin experiments were performed at different times with different library preparation protocols.

Every donor was a healthy Caucasian. The twin cohort comprised three pairs of female monozygotic twins, all aged roughly 18 to 30 years. Positive isolation kits from Invitrogen were used to isolate CD4+ and CD8+ T cell populations. What the research found in general, with its limitations: Recombination models systematically underestimated out-of-frame TCR alpha sharing in monozygotic twins but agreed with sharing between unrelated individuals. Invariant T cells such as MAIT and iNKT could partly confound zero-insertion analyses, although diverse VJ usage argued against such confounding for most clonotypes. Conclusions relied on cross-sectional statistical analysis, since the same donors could not be followed over many years. Abundant cord blood beta clonotypes carried fewer insertions; young adult naive repertoires showed a weaker similar trend, while memory repertoires showed none. A weaker excess of twin sharing was found in beta out-of-frame sequences because the signal-to-noise ratio was lowered by fewer shared sequences. Compared with coincidental sharing between unrelated individuals, an excess of low generation-probability sequences was observed among out-of-frame TCR alpha sequences shared between twins.

Library prep was done by 5' RACE. Sequencing was carried out with an Illumina HiSeq 2000. A universal primer binding site was added through template switching, and the final cDNA carried a unique molecular identifier so that TCR cDNA molecules could be counted accurately. First-strand cDNA for TCR alpha and beta chains was synthesized from specific primers in the conserved constant-segment region. To control for contamination, each cDNA library was double barcoded with a SMART-Mk sample barcode plus Illumina barcodes. TruSeq adapter sequences and Illumina sample barcodes were added in two successive PCR steps. The TCR alpha and beta cDNA libraries were sequenced on the Illumina HiSeq platform using custom primers. In the paper's pipeline: Raw reads were processed with MiGEC to extract unique molecular identifiers, and MiXCR was used to determine CDR3 positions. Recombination models were inferred per individual with the repgenHMM and IGoR tools using an EM algorithm. The analysis of shared clonotypes was done with the tcR package in R, with sharing normalized by the product of cloneset sizes. To study raw recombination without the effects of thymic and clonal selection, out-of-frame nonproductive sequences were analyzed. TCRdb applied fastp at Q25 and MiXCR to the public reads, then kept only in-frame beta chains. Rows merge per CDR3 protein into single entries with the most common DNA and genes. In this record, the V and J calls reflect TCRdb's handling and not the investigators' own analysis. This sample holds around 550,000 distinct CDR3 sequences; roughly 15% were observed only once. The ten largest clones capture 0.44% of the sample.

Another study also made use of these data, one on yellow fever vaccine responses in identical twins. The second study reports: The T cell response to vaccination in identical twins was reported by the authors to appear partly convergent and partly personalized. Focusing on identical twins, the study followed the T cell clones that responded to the vaccine, and did so with precision.

Recombination linked TRBV2 to TRBJ2-3; D gene: possibly TRBD2, on 6 matching bases. The source of this sequence is a woman under 30 in good health. The source material was CD4+ T cells sorted from blood. The CDR3 protein is CASSPEGLGTQYF. In nucleotides, the sequence is TGTGCCAGCAGCCCGGAGGGGCTAGGGACGCAGTATTTT.